The rows below give T cell receptor beta chains drawn from one sample of a study of shared clonotypes between healthy human individuals. TCRdb's copy holds only in-frame clones and misses some; the assay was immunoSEQ multiplex PCR. The data show about 2.5 million clones, about 90% seen once. Sequenced: naive CD4+ T cells from PBMCs. The receptors here all came from a man younger than 35 in good health. Some clones in this sample may be carry-over from other donors' samples. Each CDR3 is given with its conserved first and last residue. The D gene is left open where the match is weak. Rows may omit the clone size; those that give it use once, few, many or a size class.

clone size,D gene,V gene,J gene,CDR3 DNA,CDR3 protein
.,.,TRBV5-1,TRBJ2-5,TGCGCCAGCAGCTTGGGTGCAGGGGTAGAGACCCAGTACTTC,CASSLGAGVETQYF
few,.,TRBV29-1,TRBJ1-5,TGCAGCGTTCGGGATAGCAATCAGCCCCAGCATTTT,CSVRDSNQPQHF
few,.,TRBV19,TRBJ1-5,TGTGCCAGTAGTATCGCAGGGAATCGCAATCAGCCCCAGCATTTT,CASSIAGNRNQPQHF
.,.,TRBV27,TRBJ1-2,TGTGCCAGCAGTTACAGGGTTAACTATGGCTACACCTTC,CASSYRVNYGYTF
.,TRBD1,TRBV18,TRBJ1-2,TGTGCCAGCTCCGTCACAGGGGGCTATGGCTACACCTTC,CASSVTGGYGYTF
.,.,TRBV6-5,TRBJ2-7,TGTGCCAGCAGTTACGGGCGGGGCCCCTACGAGCAGTACTTC,CASSYGRGPYEQYF
.,TRBD2,TRBV19,TRBJ2-3,TGTGCCAGTAGTCTACTAGCGGGAGGCCCCTCAGATACGCAGTATTTT,CASSLLAGGPSDTQYF
.,.,TRBV28,TRBJ2-1,TGTGCCAGCTTATATGGGGGCCTAAGCTCCTACAATGAGCAGTTCTTC,CASLYGGLSSYNEQFF
.,.,TRBV7-8,TRBJ2-1,TGTGCCAGCAGCCCGGACCGCAGTGAGCAGTTCTTC,CASSPDRSEQFF
.,TRBD1,TRBV25-1,TRBJ2-1,TGTGCCAGCAGTGAAGGGACAGGGGTCTATGAGCAGTTCTTC,CASSEGTGVYEQFF
.,.,TRBV15,TRBJ1-1,TGTGCCACCAGCAGAGCCGGGTTAGACACTGAAGCTTTCTTT,CATSRAGLDTEAFF
.,.,TRBV7-9,TRBJ1-3,TGTGCCAGCAGCGGGGACACGTCTGGAAACACCATATATTTT,CASSGDTSGNTIYF
.,TRBD2,TRBV18,TRBJ2-5,TGTGCCAGCTCACACAGGAGCGGGGGAGAGTACCAAGAGACCCAGTACTTC,CASSHRSGGEYQETQYF
.,.,TRBV6-6,TRBJ2-6,TGTGCCAGCAGGGGAACGGAGTCCTCTGGGGCCAACGTCCTGACTTTC,CASRGTESSGANVLTF
once,TRBD1,TRBV15,TRBJ2-7,TGTGCCACCAGCAGGGACAGGGCAGCCTACGAGCAGTACTTC,CATSRDRAAYEQYF
.,.,TRBV29-1,TRBJ1-1,TGCAGCGTGTCAGCGCGGACTGAAGCTTTCTTT,CSVSARTEAFF
.,.,TRBV7-9,TRBJ2-7,TGTGCCAGCAGCTTAGGAGCGCACTCCTACGAGCAGTACTTC,CASSLGAHSYEQYF
.,TRBD2,TRBV6-5,TRBJ2-1,TGTGCCAGCAGTTACTCGAGACTAGCGCCTTACAATGAGCAGTTCTTC,CASSYSRLAPYNEQFF
.,.,TRBV6-1,TRBJ1-5,TGTGCCAGCAGTGAATGGGGCTATCAGCCCCAGCATTTT,CASSEWGYQPQHF
.,.,TRBV9,TRBJ2-3,TGTGCCAGCAGCGGTAGTGGGCAACAAAGTACGCAGTATTTT,CASSGSGQQSTQYF
.,.,TRBV7-2,TRBJ1-2,TGTGCCAGCAGCTTAGGTGGCAGCGCGGACGCTAACTATGGCTACACCTTC,CASSLGGSADANYGYTF
.,.,TRBV5-1,TRBJ2-5,TGCGCCAGCAGCTTGGTCGGCGAGGAGACCCAGTACTTC,CASSLVGEETQYF
.,.,TRBV7-9,TRBJ2-4,TGTGCCAGCAGCTTCTCTCAGGGTAGCCAAAACATTCAGTACTTC,CASSFSQGSQNIQYF
.,TRBD1,TRBV27,TRBJ1-2,TGTGCCAGCAGCAGAATGGGACAGGTCCACATCGGGTATGGCTACACCTTC,CASSRMGQVHIGYGYTF
.,.,TRBV6-5,TRBJ2-7,TGTGCCAGCGGGTCCAGTGGCTCCTACGAGCAGTACTTC,CASGSSGSYEQYF
.,TRBD2,TRBV9,TRBJ2-1,TGTGCCAGCAGCGTCGGTAGCGGGAACAATGAGCAGTTCTTC,CASSVGSGNNEQFF
once,.,TRBV7-3,TRBJ1-1,TGTGCCAGCAGCTCCGGACAGTTGAACACTGAAGCTTTCTTT,CASSSGQLNTEAFF
once,TRBD2,TRBV25-1,TRBJ2-5,TGTGCCAGCAGTAGGACTAGCGGCAACCAAGAGACCCAGTACTTC,CASSRTSGNQETQYF
.,.,TRBV5-4,TRBJ2-5,TGTGCCAGCAGCTTTGGGCTTCCCTCTCAAGAGACCCAGTACTTC,CASSFGLPSQETQYF
.,.,TRBV5-1,TRBJ2-1,TGCGCCAGCAGCACCGCTCCCCCCCACAATGAGCAGTTCTTC,CASSTAPPHNEQFF
.,.,TRBV28,TRBJ1-4,TGTGCCAGCAGTTTATACAATGAAAAACTGTTTTTT,CASSLYNEKLFF
once,.,TRBV5-1,TRBJ1-6,TGCGCCAGCAGCGGGACTGAAGGGCCGGAGGCAAGCTCCCACTTT,CASSGTEGPEASSHF
.,.,TRBV30,TRBJ1-2,TGTGCCTGGACCCCCTCTACCTCCGGCTACACCTTC,CAWTPSTSGYTF
.,TRBD1,TRBV7-9,TRBJ2-5,TGTGCCAGCAGCGCCTGGACAGGTGAGGAGACCCAGTACTTC,CASSAWTGEETQYF
.,.,TRBV10-3,TRBJ2-7,TGTGCCATCAGTGAGTCGAATCCGGGGTCCTACGAGCAGTACTTC,CAISESNPGSYEQYF
.,.,TRBV21-1,TRBJ2-7,TGTGCCAGCAGCAAAGGGACATTTCCCTACGAGCAGTACTTC,CASSKGTFPYEQYF
.,.,TRBV5-1,TRBJ2-5,TGCGCCAGCAGCTTGACGGGGGCAGAGACCCAGTACTTC,CASSLTGAETQYF
.,TRBD2,TRBV28,TRBJ2-2,TGTGCCAGCAGACCTCCCCGCCGGGCTAGCGGGCACACCGGGGAGCTGTTTTTT,CASRPPRRASGHTGELFF
.,.,TRBV6-5,TRBJ1-1,TGTGCCAGCAGTTACGCGACAGCGGAAGCTTTCTTT,CASSYATAEAFF
.,.,TRBV19,TRBJ1-2,TGTGCCAGTAGTCCACAGGACATAAACTATGGCTACACCTTC,CASSPQDINYGYTF
once,.,TRBV19,TRBJ2-2,TGTGCCAGTAGAACCGGGACAACGAACACCGGGGAGCTGTTTTTT,CASRTGTTNTGELFF